Following are 14 T cell receptor beta chains from one sample sequenced in a study of cytomegalovirus exposure and HLA in healthy donors. This PCR relied on a set of 60 Vbeta primers and 13 Jbeta primers. Profiled with immunoSEQ multiplex PCR; TCRdb holds only in-frame clones, not every one. Among approximately 180,000 clones listed, approximately 80% were seen once. Sequencing input: PBMCs. The receptors here all came from a woman aged 30 to 39 in good health and CMV-seronegative.

The chain links TRBV21-1 to TRBJ1-4. TRBV21-1 has pseudogene status. This CDR3 has 16 amino acids. This CDR3 reads CASSKFGGTVNEKLFF. The CDR3 region has the DNA TGTGCCAGCAGCAAATTTGGGGGGACGGTTAATGAAAAACTGTTTTTT.

The V call is TRBV7-3, the J call TRBJ2-2; a weak D match, TRBD2 (6 bases). This CDR3 spans 16 amino acids. Germline V gene lookup returns CDR1 SGHTA and CDR2 FQGTGA. The V end was cut by 0 bases, the J end by 6 bases, with 14 bases between. Here the CDR3 reads CASSLTGGGVAGELFF. CDR3 DNA: TGTGCCAGCAGCTTAACGGGGGGTGGGGTCGCCGGGGAGCTGTTTTTT.

Remarks on this clone: This CDR3 fails to terminate in the conserved phenylalanine or tryptophan, so it likely reflects a read error. V and J are TRBV4-1 and TRBJ1-1, with 7 positions matching TRBD1. V gave up 3 bases and J gave up 0 bases; unmatched junction bases: 7. Per germline, CDR1 MGHRA and CDR2 YSYEKL. The CDR3 is 16 amino acids. The CDR3 region has the DNA TGCGCCAGCAGCCATAGACAGGGCGCCATGAACACTGAAGCTTTCCTT. Translating gives CASSHRQGAMNTEAFL.

The chain joins TRBV7-6 to TRBJ2-7; 11 bases map to TRBD2. This CDR3 region has 16 residues. V lost 5 bases, J lost 1 base, and 7 bases stayed unmatched. The germline CDR1 and CDR2 sequences are SGHVS and FNYEAQ. CDR3 region: CASSATTSGSSYEQYF. Here the CDR3 DNA reads TGTGCCAGCAGCGCGACCACTAGCGGGAGTTCCTACGAGCAGTACTTC.

This sequence joins TRBV18 and TRBJ2-5; tentatively, D is TRBD1 (6 bases). CDR3 length: 16 amino acids. Trimming stripped 5 bases from V and 1 base from J, with 17 bases between. Germline CDR1 and CDR2: KGHSH and LQKENI. The CDR3 nucleotides are TGTGCCAGCTCAGTTGGTCGGACAGCTCCCCAAGAGACCCAGTACTTC. Translated: CASSVGRTAPQETQYF. Looking up the rest from reference TRBV18 and TRBJ2-5 gives the full variable domain: NAGVMQNPRHLVRRRGQEARLRCSPMKGHSHVYWYRQLPEEGLKFMVYLQKENIIDESGMPKERFSAEFPKEGPSILRIQQVVRGDSAAYFCASSVGRTAPQETQYFGPGTRLLVL.

This chain uses TRBV7-9 with TRBJ1-2, with no clear D. Germline lookup yields CDR1 SEHNR and CDR2 FQNEAQ (reference sequence). The CDR3 extends over 14 amino acids. The V and J ends lost 1 base and 0 bases respectively, with 6 bases between them. The CDR3 spells CASSLGLTNYGYTF. The CDR3 DNA is TGTGCCAGCAGCTTAGGCCTAACTAACTATGGCTACACCTTC.

The chain employs TRBV2 and TRBJ2-1; 7 bases map to TRBD1. The CDR3 sequence is 17 residues long. Germline loops: CDR1 SNHLY, CDR2 FYNNEI. V lost 4 bases to trimming and J lost 0 bases; unmatched junction nucleotides: 9. CDR3 amino acids: CASSARTGGYSYNEQFF. CDR3 DNA sequence: TGTGCCAGCAGTGCAAGGACAGGCGGATACTCCTACAATGAGCAGTTCTTC.

The chain employs TRBV11-2 and TRBJ2-7; tentatively, D is TRBD1 (5 bases). Germline CDR1 and CDR2: SGHAT and FQNNGV. This CDR3 has 13 amino acids. V lost 5 bases, J lost 2 bases, and 10 bases lay in between. DNA for the CDR3: TGTGCCAGCAGCACCGACAGAGCCTACGAGCAGTACTTC. This encodes CASSTDRAYEQYF.

The rearrangement uses TRBV7-9 and TRBJ1-1; 7 bases are a match to TRBD1. Looked up from germline, CDR1 is SEHNR and CDR2 is FQNEAQ (reference sequence). Trimming cost V 7 bases and J 4 bases; bases outside gene matches: 6. The CDR3 runs 13 residues. The CDR3 nucleotides read TGTGCCAGCAAACCCCAGGGGGTCACTGAAGCTTTCTTT. Its protein is CASKPQGVTEAFF.

This chain joins TRBV5-6 and TRBJ2-7, with a weak D call TRBD2 (5 bases). Trimming took 0 bases from V and 5 from J, leaving 9 bases between them. This CDR3 has 13 amino acids. CDR1 is SGHDT and CDR2 is YYEEEE in the germline V gene. CDR3 bases: TGTGCCAGCAGCTTGGGAAACGGGGACGAGCAGTACTTC. This codes for CASSLGNGDEQYF.

The V call is TRBV19, the J call TRBJ2-5; 9 bases align to TRBD1. The CDR3 contains 13 residues. V lost 7 bases to trimming and J lost 4 bases; unmatched junction nucleotides: 4. Per the germline V gene, CDR1 is LNHDA and CDR2 is SQIVND (reference sequence). CDR3 DNA: TGTGCCAGTAAACAACAGGGGGCAGAGACCCAGTACTTC. This sequence encodes CASKQQGAETQYF.

The chain uses TRBV2 and TRBJ2-7; the D gene is possibly TRBD1 (6 bases). Between the trimmed V and J ends, which lost 4 bases and 3 bases, there was a span of 13 bases. CDR1 and CDR2 from the germline V gene are SNHLY and FYNNEI. This CDR3 comprises 14 residues. The CDR3 sequence: CASSGQGLVYEQYF. The CDR3 DNA sequence: TGTGCCAGCAGTGGGCAGGGGCTTGTCTACGAGCAGTACTTC.

CDR3 amino acids: CASSPRDRWGNEKLFF. CDR3 sequence (DNA): TGTGCCAGCAGCCCCCGGGACAGGTGGGGAAATGAAAAACTGTTTTTT. J is TRBJ1-4 and V is TRBV5-5, with 8 bases aligning to TRBD1. The CDR3 is 16 amino acids. J gave up 5 bases and V 4 bases, and 10 bases lay outside the gene matches. The germline gives CDR1 SGHKS, CDR2 YYEKEE (reference sequence).

This clone was found a few times. The J gene is TRBJ2-5, the V gene TRBV7-2; 7 bases fit TRBD2. Gene TRBJ2-7 matches the end of the DNA better, so the J call may be wrong. CDR3 length: 14 residues. CDR1 and CDR2 (germline): SGHTA, FQGNSA. The CDR3 nucleotides read TGTGCCAGCAGCTTAGCGGGAGGGCCCTACGAGCAGTACTTC. Translated, it gives CASSLAGGPYEQYF.